Reported below is one T cell receptor beta chain. Its antigen remains unknown. This sample was taken from a study of cytomegalovirus exposure and HLA in healthy donors. Use of 60 Vbeta and 13 Jbeta primers characterized the PCR. The assay was immunoSEQ multiplex PCR, and TCRdb's table has in-frame clones only and misses some. The sample lists 150,000 to 200,000 clones, around 80% seen once, with about 7.7% in the top ten. After removal of 4 bases from V and 6 bases from J, the junction contained 13 bases not matched to a gene. The CDR3 is 17 residues long. Germline-derived CDR1 and CDR2 are MDHEN and SYDVKM. Points from the study as a whole: The authors enumerated some 160 TCR beta chains as linked to cytomegalovirus.

The sequencing sample was made of PBMCs. The clonotype was recovered from a woman in her forties in good health and CMV-seropositive. The chain has TRBV28 and TRBJ2-1, with 9 bases identical to TRBD2. The DNA of the CDR3 is TGTGCCAGCAGTTCACTAAATGGCGGGAGGGCCTTCAATGAGCAGTTCTTC. It encodes CASSSLNGGRAFNEQFF.